The sequence of this T cell receptor beta chain was determined in a study of blood T cell repertoires in COVID-19. Study as a whole: Both acute and convalescent COVID-19 samples were obtained from the United States, Italy and Spain. The cDNA or gDNA used as material had been derived from T cells, B-cell-depleted T cells, or PBMCs.

How the authors handled the data: Estimation of nucleated cell counts was performed using reference gene primer amplification. TCRdb keeps only in-frame clones here, not all; method: immunoSEQ multiplex PCR. That table supplies the V and J calls and clone size; D and trimming were determined from the DNA. The repertoire holds more than 95,000 clones, with 82% as singletons. Source material: peripheral blood. This TCR came from an elderly woman with acute or convalescent COVID-19.

Here the CDR3 reads CASGLTGPTQYF. The CDR3 region has the DNA TGTGCTAGTGGTCTGACAGGGCCCACGCAGTATTTT. This rearrangement joins TRBV12-5 to TRBJ2-3; TRBD1 agrees at 7 bases. The V gene's germline CDR1 is LGHNT and CDR2 FRNRAP. Trimming at V came to 5 bases and at J to 9 bases, leaving 5 bases not matched to a gene. The CDR3 has 12 residues.